Listed below are T cell receptor beta chains from one sample, sequenced in a study of human versus mouse CDR3 diversity and MHC coevolution. The table came from immunoSEQ multiplex PCR; TCRdb's copy has only in-frame clones and leaves some out. Counted here are about 77,000 clones, 92% occurring once; the ten biggest clones make up approximately 0.15%. The specimen sequenced was naive CD4+ T cells from blood. The receptor source for this set is a person aged 25 to 69 in good health. Both conserved end residues are part of each CDR3. Fields, in order: clone size, J gene, V gene, D gene, CDR3 protein, CDR3 DNA. The D gene is left open where the match is weak. Clone size is not always given. Where it is, it says once, few, many or a class for expanded clones.

clone_size: once
j_call: TRBJ2-6
v_call: TRBV19
d_call: TRBD1
cdr3_aa: CASSGTGSSGANVLTF
cdr3_nt: TGTGCCAGTAGTGGGACAGGAAGCTCTGGGGCCAACGTCCTGACTTTC

clone_size: NA
j_call: TRBJ2-7
v_call: TRBV5-1
d_call: TRBD1
cdr3_aa: CASSLMPGQGYEQYF
cdr3_nt: TGCGCCAGCAGCCTGATGCCGGGACAGGGCTACGAGCAGTACTTC

clone_size: once
j_call: TRBJ2-7
v_call: TRBV5-4
d_call: NA
cdr3_aa: CASSPTSTTTSYEQYF
cdr3_nt: TGTGCCAGCAGCCCCACAAGCACAACGACATCCTACGAGCAGTACTTC

clone_size: NA
j_call: TRBJ2-3
v_call: TRBV28
d_call: NA
cdr3_aa: CASSFQGTDTQYF
cdr3_nt: TGTGCCAGCAGTTTTCAGGGGACAGATACGCAGTATTTT

clone_size: once
j_call: TRBJ2-7
v_call: TRBV28
d_call: TRBD1
cdr3_aa: CASKPGQGGYEQYF
cdr3_nt: TGTGCCAGCAAACCGGGACAGGGAGGATACGAGCAGTACTTC

clone_size: once
j_call: TRBJ2-1
v_call: TRBV18
d_call: NA
cdr3_aa: CASSPSLTDSSYNEQFF
cdr3_nt: TGTGCCAGCTCACCAAGTCTTACTGATAGCTCCTACAATGAGCAGTTCTTC

clone_size: once
j_call: TRBJ2-1
v_call: TRBV9
d_call: TRBD2
cdr3_aa: CASSVDREEYNEQFF
cdr3_nt: TGTGCCAGCAGCGTAGACCGGGAGGAGTACAATGAGCAGTTCTTC

clone_size: NA
j_call: TRBJ1-3
v_call: TRBV4-1
d_call: TRBD1
cdr3_aa: CASSQGQGPLSGNTIYF
cdr3_nt: TGCGCCAGCAGCCAAGGACAGGGGCCCCTCTCTGGAAACACCATATATTTT

clone_size: NA
j_call: TRBJ2-5
v_call: TRBV10-2
d_call: TRBD1
cdr3_aa: CASSTTGGQETQYF
cdr3_nt: TGCGCCAGCAGTACGACAGGGGGCCAGGAGACCCAGTACTTC

clone_size: NA
j_call: TRBJ2-5
v_call: TRBV11-2
d_call: TRBD2
cdr3_aa: CASSPLAGEETQYF
cdr3_nt: TGTGCCAGCAGCCCACTAGCGGGAGAAGAGACCCAGTACTTC

clone_size: NA
j_call: TRBJ2-7
v_call: TRBV4-2
d_call: NA
cdr3_aa: CASSPMLVAEQYF
cdr3_nt: TGTGCCAGCAGCCCCATGTTAGTAGCCGAGCAGTACTTC

clone_size: NA
j_call: TRBJ2-5
v_call: TRBV5-1
d_call: TRBD1
cdr3_aa: CASSLARGGGSQETQYF
cdr3_nt: TGCGCCAGCAGCTTGGCCAGAGGGGGCGGCTCGCAAGAGACCCAGTACTTC

clone_size: NA
j_call: TRBJ1-1
v_call: TRBV18
d_call: NA
cdr3_aa: CASSPQQGSSGTEAFF
cdr3_nt: TGTGCCAGCTCACCACAGCAGGGCTCTTCCGGCACTGAAGCTTTCTTT

clone_size: NA
j_call: TRBJ2-2
v_call: TRBV19
d_call: TRBD2
cdr3_aa: CASSSTSGIRTGELFF
cdr3_nt: TGTGCCAGTAGTTCGACTAGCGGGATACGCACCGGGGAGCTGTTTTTT

clone_size: once
j_call: TRBJ2-2
v_call: TRBV12-5
d_call: TRBD1
cdr3_aa: CASGLLTGAGELFF
cdr3_nt: TGTGCTAGTGGTTTGCTAACAGGGGCCGGGGAGCTGTTTTTT